This TCR beta chain was recorded in a study of T cell repertoires in cytomegalovirus infection (dated by TCRdb to the late 2010s). Some background on the complete study: Peptide stimulations targeted recently identified HLA-C-restricted CMV epitopes, whose presentation resists viral immunomodulation, together with well-studied HLA-B-restricted epitopes. The HLA type of each donor mattered for the analysis, because public TCR beta signatures pointed to carriage of CMV infection along with the matching HLA type. Broad study findings and their caveats: In both this cohort and an independent roughly 400-donor cohort, the cumulative frequency of public TCR beta family members distinguished carriers of CMV infection plus the relevant HLA type. The ex vivo response was dominated by HLA-C-restricted CMV-specific TCR beta clonotypes, and the single most frequent clonotype in two of eight donors was supplied by these HLA-C-restricted clonotypes.

The label giving this sample's treatment or condition can be read as: in vitro stimulation with specific CMV peptide epitopes to enrich CMV-specific T cells. The listed sequencing device is Illumina HiSeq 1500. TCRdb handled the public reads itself, with Q25 trimming in fastp and clone calling in MiXCR, and kept productive beta chains. Each CDR3 protein gets just one entry, which takes the most common genes and DNA from the rows behind it. In this sample the table shows some 350,000 distinct CDR3 sequences, 34% of which occur a single time. Of the sample, 13% falls within the top ten clones. The CDR3 covers 14 residues, taking in both the cysteine and the phenylalanine. Of all the DNA, just the CDR3 is kept, 42 bases in frame from base 1. CDR1 and CDR2 are read off the germline V gene as SGHRS and YFSETQ. V is cut by 8 bases and J by 2 bases, and the space between the germline ends is 15 bases. Notes on this clonotype: Its antigen remains unidentified. Base qualities are not provided; no much larger clone lies one nucleotide away.

Material: cultured PBMCs, obtained from culture after CMV antigen stimulation. The clonotype originates from a human donor in good health (CMV status not recorded). Some clones in this sample may be carry-over from other donors' samples. The V gene is TRBV5-1 and the J gene is TRBJ2-3, with TRBD1 tentatively as D gene (6 bases match). The CDR3 has the sequence CASQIGQNTDTQYF. Read as DNA, the sequence is TGCGCCAGTCAGATCGGACAGAACACAGATACGCAGTATTTT.